In this sample, the clone carrying this T cell receptor beta chain turned up many times. The CDR3 runs to 14 residues. This entry belongs to a study of low-dose radiotherapy and immunotherapy resistance in tumors. About the study: The study administered intravenous cyclophosphamide at 200 mg/m2 every two weeks, one day ahead of radiation and immunotherapy.

The time point here: before trial treatment. Patients deemed eligible presented with advanced solid tumors lacking tumor-infiltrating lymphocytes. With TRAV- and TRBV-specific primers, first-strand cDNA was made, covering the alpha and beta chains. A constant-region primer paired with the V-primer adapter amplified TCRs over about 19 PCR cycles. TCRdb recomputed calls from the reads with MiXCR, one row per CDR3 protein. The profile shows tens of thousands of distinct CDR3 sequences, around 32% of them singletons. This TCR derives from a female donor with ovarian cancer. This chain joins TRBV21-1 and TRBJ2-7; TRBD1 is the table's D call and was not checked against the DNA. TRBV21-1 is a listed pseudogene. The source was PBMCs, collected before treatment. CDR3: CASPRGGKDYEQYF. The CDR3 coding sequence is TGTGCCAGCCCCAGGGGCGGGAAGGACTACGAGCAGTACTTC.